A single sample gave rise to the 14 T cell receptor beta chains below, sequenced in a study of blood T cell repertoires in COVID-19. TCRdb keeps only in-frame clones here, not all; method: immunoSEQ multiplex PCR. The table has more than 200,000 clones, 83% seen once. Input material: peripheral blood. Receptors were obtained from a woman aged 40-49 years with active or convalescent COVID-19.

The CDR3 region has the DNA TGTGCCAGCAGTCTAGCGGGACGGAGCTCCTACGAGCAGTACTTC. This encodes CASSLAGRSSYEQYF. The rearrangement uses TRBV5-8 and TRBJ2-7; 9 bases align to TRBD2. The CDR3 sequence is 15 residues long. Trimming at V came to 5 bases and at J to 0 bases, leaving 6 bases not matched to a gene. Germline assignment: CDR1 SGHTS and CDR2 YDEGEE.

CDR3 nucleotide sequence: TGCGCCAGCAGCGCCGGGGGGGGTTCCCGCTATTACGAGCAGTACTTC. The encoded protein is CASSAGGGSRYYEQYF. The chain recombines TRBV5-1 with TRBJ2-7, with 8 positions matching TRBD2. V dropped 4 bases and J dropped 4; count of bases not matched to a gene: 13. The CDR3 runs 16 residues. CDR1 is SGHRS, CDR2 YFSETQ, per germline.

V usage is TRBV27 and J usage is TRBJ2-7; 11 bases match TRBD1. CDR1 MNHEY and CDR2 SMNVEV come from the germline V gene (reference sequence). This CDR3 is built from 15 residues. The J segment lost 6 bases and the V segment lost 2 bases, leaving 6 bases of the junction unmatched. This CDR3 is CASSLGTGGSLEQYF. CDR3 nucleotide sequence: TGTGCCAGCAGTTTAGGGACAGGGGGTTCTCTCGAGCAGTACTTC.

This chain uses TRBV29-1 with TRBJ1-2; D gene uncertain. Trimming removed 4 bases from V and 6 bases from J, with 15 bases in between. CDR3 length equals 13 residues. Germline V gene data show CDR1 as SQVTM and CDR2 as ANQGSEA. CDR3 sequence: CSVVWDSRDGYTF. CDR3 coding DNA: TGCAGCGTTGTTTGGGATTCGAGGGATGGCTACACCTTC. The complete variable domain, with remaining parts taken from reference TRBV29-1 and TRBJ1-2, reads SAVISQKPSRDICQRGTSLTIQCQVDSQVTMMFWYRQQPGQSLTLIATANQGSEATYESGFVIDKFPISRPNLTFSTLTVSNMSPEDSSIYLCSVVWDSRDGYTFGSGTRLTVV.

This clone was observed at least ten times. The rearrangement links TRBV29-1 to TRBJ1-5; TRBD1 aligns across 7 bases. Germline loops: CDR1 SQVTM, CDR2 ANQGSEA. The CDR3 spans 15 residues. The junction had 13 bases not matched to a gene; V was cut back by 4 bases and J by 7 bases. The chain's CDR3 is CSVVSGGGGLQPQHF. The CDR3 region has the DNA TGCAGCGTTGTAAGCGGAGGGGGCGGGTTGCAGCCCCAGCATTTT.

This chain uses TRBV19 with TRBJ1-1; 7 bases agree with TRBD1. The J segment lost 8 bases and the V segment lost 7 bases, leaving 16 bases of the junction unmatched. Per germline, CDR1 LNHDA and CDR2 SQIVND (reference sequence). The CDR3 sequence is 15 residues long. The CDR3 spells CASTPLDPGTEEAFF. The CDR3 DNA sequence: TGTGCCAGTACCCCTCTAGATCCCGGGACAGAAGAAGCTTTCTTT. Full variable domain (remainder filled in from reference TRBV19 and TRBJ1-1): DGGITQSPKYLFRKEGQNVTLSCEQNLNHDAMYWYRQDPGQGLRLIYYSQIVNDFQKGDIAEGYSVSREKKESFPLTVTSAQKNPTAFYLCASTPLDPGTEEAFFGQGTRLTVV.

The gene calls are TRBV5-6 and TRBJ2-7; D possibly corresponds to TRBD2 (6 bases). The length of the CDR3 is 15 residues. Trimming removed 0 bases at V and 4 bases at J, with 14 bases between. Germline V gives CDR1 SGHDT, CDR2 YYEEEE. CDR3 residues: CASSLVGSRGYEQYF. In nucleotides, the CDR3 is TGTGCCAGCAGCTTGGTGGGCAGCCGGGGGTACGAGCAGTACTTC.

This rearrangement joins TRBV30 to TRBJ1-1; 10 bases fit TRBD1. CDR1 GTSNPN and CDR2 SVGIG come from the germline V gene (reference sequence). Trimming at V came to 1 base and at J to 7 bases, leaving 12 bases not matched to a gene. The CDR3 has 16 residues. CDR3 bases: TGTGCCTGGAGTGCTACCGGGACAGGGGCTAAGGATGAAGCTTTCTTT. Translated: CAWSATGTGAKDEAFF.

CDR3 loop: CASSDGGRWEQFF. The CDR3 nucleotides read TGTGCCAGCAGTGACGGCGGAAGATGGGAGCAGTTCTTC. V usage is TRBV25-1 and J usage is TRBJ2-1; D is undetermined. Germline CDR1 and CDR2: MGHDK and SYGVNS. The CDR3 is made up of 13 amino acids. V lost 3 bases and J lost 10, with 13 bases in between.

This chain joins TRBV5-1 and TRBJ1-4; 8 bases map to TRBD1. V trimming: 5 bases; J trimming: 2 bases; junction bases outside the gene matches: 5. This CDR3 region has 15 residues. CDR1 and CDR2 (germline): SGHRS, YFSETQ. The CDR3 DNA sequence: TGCGCCAGCAGTTCACAGGGGGGGACTAATGAAAAACTGTTTTTT. It is translated as CASSSQGGTNEKLFF.

The V call is TRBV7-9, the J call TRBJ2-3; D possibly corresponds to TRBD1 (5 bases). In germline, CDR1 is SEHNR, CDR2 FQNEAQ (reference sequence). V lost 1 base and J 0 bases, leaving 20 bases between the germline ends. The CDR3 covers 19 residues. For the CDR3, the DNA is TGTGCCAGCAGCTTAGGTGGGGCAGGCCGCACTACTAGCACAGATACGCAGTATTTT. Protein: CASSLGGAGRTTSTDTQYF.

The chain uses TRBV4-1 and TRBJ2-5; TRBD1 agrees at 7 bases. The germline V gene encodes CDR1 MGHRA and CDR2 YSYEKL. V lost 4 bases to trimming and J lost 1 base; unmatched junction nucleotides: 6. The CDR3 has 15 residues. The CDR3 DNA is TGCGCCAGCAGCCCCACATGGGACAGCCAAGAGACCCAGTACTTC. It encodes CASSPTWDSQETQYF.

The gene calls are TRBV11-2 and TRBJ2-1; 7 nucleotides agree with TRBD2. Germline-derived CDR1 and CDR2 are SGHAT and FQNNGV. The CDR3 loop spans 19 amino acids. Unmatched junction bases numbered 16, after V lost 5 bases and J lost 0 bases. As DNA, the CDR3 is TGTGCCAGCAGCCCATCGGGGCGGGGGTACGGGAGCTCCTACAATGAGCAGTTCTTC. Protein: CASSPSGRGYGSSYNEQFF.

This clone occurred once. The chain joins TRBV11-3 to TRBJ2-3; D perhaps matches TRBD2 (6 bases). The germline gives CDR1 SGHNT, CDR2 YENEEA. The CDR3 extends over 15 amino acids. Trimming stripped 7 bases from V and 1 base from J, with 15 bases between. The CDR3 nucleotides are TGTGCCAGCACCCGGACGGGGGACGGCACAGATACGCAGTATTTT. As protein: CASTRTGDGTDTQYF. The full variable domain, completed using reference TRBV11-3 and TRBJ2-3, is EAGVVQSPRYKIIEKKQPVAFWCNPISGHNTLYWYLQNLGQGPELLIRYENEEAVDDSQLPKDRFSAERLKGVDSTLKIQPAELGDSAVYLCASTRTGDGTDTQYFGPGTRLTVL.